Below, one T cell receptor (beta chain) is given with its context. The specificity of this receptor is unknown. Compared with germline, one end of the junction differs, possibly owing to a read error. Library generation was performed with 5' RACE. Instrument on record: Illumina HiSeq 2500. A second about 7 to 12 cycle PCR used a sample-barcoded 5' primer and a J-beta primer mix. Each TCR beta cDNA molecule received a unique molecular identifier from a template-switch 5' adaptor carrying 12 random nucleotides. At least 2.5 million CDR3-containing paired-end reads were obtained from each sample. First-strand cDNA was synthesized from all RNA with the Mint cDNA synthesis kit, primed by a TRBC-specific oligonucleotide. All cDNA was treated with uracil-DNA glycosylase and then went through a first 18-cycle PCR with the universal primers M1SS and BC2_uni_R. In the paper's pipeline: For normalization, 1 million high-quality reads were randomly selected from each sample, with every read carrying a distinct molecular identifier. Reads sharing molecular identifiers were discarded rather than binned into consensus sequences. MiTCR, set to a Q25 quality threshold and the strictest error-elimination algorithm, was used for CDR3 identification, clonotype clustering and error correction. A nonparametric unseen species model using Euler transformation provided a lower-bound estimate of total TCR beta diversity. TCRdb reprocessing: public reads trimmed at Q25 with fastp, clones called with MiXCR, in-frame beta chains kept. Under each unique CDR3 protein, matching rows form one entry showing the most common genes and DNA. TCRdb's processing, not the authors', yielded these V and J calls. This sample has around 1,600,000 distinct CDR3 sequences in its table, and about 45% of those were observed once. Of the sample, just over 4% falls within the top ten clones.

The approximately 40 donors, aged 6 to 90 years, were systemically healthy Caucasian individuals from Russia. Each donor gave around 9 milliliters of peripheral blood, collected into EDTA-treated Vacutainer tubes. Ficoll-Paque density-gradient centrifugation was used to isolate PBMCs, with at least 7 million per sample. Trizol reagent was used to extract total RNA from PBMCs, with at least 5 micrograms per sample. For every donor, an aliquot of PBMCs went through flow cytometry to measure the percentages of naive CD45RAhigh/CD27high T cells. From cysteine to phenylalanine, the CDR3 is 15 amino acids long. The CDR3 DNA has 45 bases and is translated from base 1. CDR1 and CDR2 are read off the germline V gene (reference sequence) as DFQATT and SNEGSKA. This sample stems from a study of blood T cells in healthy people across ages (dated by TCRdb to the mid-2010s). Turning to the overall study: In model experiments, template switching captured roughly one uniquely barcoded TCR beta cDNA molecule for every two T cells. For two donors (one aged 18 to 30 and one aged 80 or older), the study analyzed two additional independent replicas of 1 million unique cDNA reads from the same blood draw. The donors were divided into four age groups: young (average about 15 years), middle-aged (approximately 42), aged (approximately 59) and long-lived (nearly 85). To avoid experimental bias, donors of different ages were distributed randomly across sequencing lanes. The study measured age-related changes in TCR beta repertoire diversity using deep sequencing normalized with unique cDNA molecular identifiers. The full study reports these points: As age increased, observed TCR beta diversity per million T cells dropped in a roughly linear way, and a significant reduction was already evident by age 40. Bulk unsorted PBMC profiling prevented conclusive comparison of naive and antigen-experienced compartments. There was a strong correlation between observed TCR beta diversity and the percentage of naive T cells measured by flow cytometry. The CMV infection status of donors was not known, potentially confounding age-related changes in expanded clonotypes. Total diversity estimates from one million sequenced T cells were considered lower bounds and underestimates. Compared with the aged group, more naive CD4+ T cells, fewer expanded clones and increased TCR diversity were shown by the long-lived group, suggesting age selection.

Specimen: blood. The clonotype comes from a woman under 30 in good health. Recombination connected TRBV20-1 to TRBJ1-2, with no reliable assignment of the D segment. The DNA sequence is TGCAGTGCTGGAGATCCCGAACACCCTAACTATGGCTACACCTTC. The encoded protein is CSAGDPEHPNYGYTF.